A selection of T cell receptor beta chains follows, all from one sample in a study of memory CD4+ T cells and cytomegalovirus serostatus. Generated by immunoSEQ multiplex PCR, the TCRdb table keeps only in-frame clones and is missing some. Counted here are some 48,000 clones, around 80% occurring once; the ten biggest clones make up less than 0.85%. The sequenced material came from memory CD4+ T cells from blood. These receptors originate from an adult in good health and CMV-seronegative. The conserved cysteine and the conserved F or W are not part of the CDR3 here.

ASSGGWGGLYSNQPQH,TRBV2,16,TRBJ1-5
SVRGRGETQY,TRBV29-1,10,TRBJ2-5
SAGERSQGEQY,TRBV29-1,11,TRBJ2-7
ASSKGQLSSYEQY,TRBV9,13,TRBJ2-7
ASSEWWGDEQF,TRBV2,11,TRBJ2-1
AISGDRVMNTEAF,TRBV10-3,13,TRBJ1-1
ASRTGQGRNGYT,TRBV2,12,TRBJ1-2
ASSFQGADNYGYT,TRBV7-2,13,TRBJ1-2
ASSQLSGGPSSGANVLT,TRBV5-1,17,TRBJ2-6
ASRRAIRWTEAF,TRBV28,12,TRBJ1-1
ASSPRGRTTYEQY,TRBV7-9,13,TRBJ2-7
ASSYSSYSNQPQH,TRBV6-5,13,TRBJ1-5
ASSLEQGNSPLH,TRBV7-9,12,TRBJ1-6
ASSFGTVGDGYT,TRBV7-9,12,TRBJ1-2
ASSPPLGGYGYT,TRBV4-1,12,TRBJ1-2
ASSAQQANTEAF,TRBV10-1,12,TRBJ1-1